This section outlines one T cell receptor beta chain sequence together with its context. Its antigen is unknown. There are no base qualities to consult, and no much larger clone falls within one base. In this study, sorted CD4+ and CD8+ T cells from the blood of healthy subjects and of severe aplastic anemia patients had their TCR repertoires deep-sequenced. Ficoll-Paque density gradient centrifugation was used to isolate peripheral blood mononuclear cells. CD4+ and CD8+ T cells were sorted by FACS or magnetic beads before DNA extraction. TCR beta VDJ combination and CDR3 sequence profiling used genomic DNA as the template. An Illumina HiSeq 2000 was the platform used for TCR repertoire sequencing. The original methods were these. TRBV/TRBJ rearrangement plots, CDR3 size and DJ length profiles, and Simpson's diversity index were used to assess repertoires. The most abundant DNA sequence in the deep sequencing data was taken as the immunodominant clone. CDR3 amino acid sequences were screened for sharing across subjects and compared with published repertoires and the VDJdb database. TCRdb applied fastp at Q25 and MiXCR to the public reads, then kept only in-frame beta chains. When rows share a CDR3 protein, they turn into one entry using the most common DNA and genes. TCRdb, not the authors, supplied the V and J calls. Here the sample has fewer than 200,000 distinct CDR3 sequences; about 60% occur a single time. Of the sample, 45% is held by the ten largest clones.

V sheds 4 bases and J sheds 5 bases, leaving 21 bases between their ends. The CDR3 holds 17 amino acids from the cysteine to the phenylalanine. Here the CDR3 DNA is all that survives: 51 bases in frame from base 1. For CDR1 and CDR2, the germline V gene lists SGHVS and FQNEAQ. The sample is drawn from a study of CD8+CD57+ T cells in acquired aplastic anemia (dated by TCRdb to 2017 to 2018). Regarding the research as a whole: DNA extracted from sorted CD4+ and CD8+ cells had a mean of roughly 3.4 ug, with a range of 0.2 to 27.4 ug. Healthy donor samples averaged about 10 million reads for CD4+ and roughly 12 million for CD8+ cells.

What the study reported, not specific to this receptor: Between patients and healthy controls, no significant difference in CD8+ Simpson's diversity was found (P=0.060). Some 27 CD8+ CDR3 sequences were found in both patients and controls but appeared to be highly expressed in patients and within the immunodominant clones of the patients.

The sequence was obtained from a human donor in good health. Recombination joined TRBV7-8 with TRBJ2-1, with TRBD2 as a weak D call on 6 bases. What was sequenced was sorted CD4+, CD8+, or CD8+CD57+ T cells (not recorded which) from PBMCs. The DNA sequence follows: TGTGCCAGCAGCTCCAAAATCCGGGGACTCCCCAACAATGAGCAGTTCTTC. It translates as CASSSKIRGLPNNEQFF.